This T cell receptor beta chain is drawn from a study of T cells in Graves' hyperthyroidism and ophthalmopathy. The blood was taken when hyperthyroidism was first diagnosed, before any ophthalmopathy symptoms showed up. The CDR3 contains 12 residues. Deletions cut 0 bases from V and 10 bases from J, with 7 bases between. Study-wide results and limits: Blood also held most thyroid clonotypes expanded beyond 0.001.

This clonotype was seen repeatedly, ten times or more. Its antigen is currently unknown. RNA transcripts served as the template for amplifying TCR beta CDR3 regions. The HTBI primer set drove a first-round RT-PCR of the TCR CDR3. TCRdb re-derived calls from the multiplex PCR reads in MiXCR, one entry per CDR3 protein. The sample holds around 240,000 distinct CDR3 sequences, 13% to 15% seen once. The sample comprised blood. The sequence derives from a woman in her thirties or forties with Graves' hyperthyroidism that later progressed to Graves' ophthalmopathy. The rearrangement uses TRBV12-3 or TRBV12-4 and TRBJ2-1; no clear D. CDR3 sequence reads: CASSLARWEQFF. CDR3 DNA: TGTGCCAGCAGTTTAGCGAGGTGGGAGCAGTTCTTC.